Listed below are T cell receptor beta chains from one sample, sequenced in a study of chemoradiotherapy in HPV16-positive cancers. Generated by immunoSEQ multiplex PCR, the TCRdb table keeps only in-frame clones and is missing some. The table shows some 1,000 clones, with around 94% occurring only once. The source material was tumor tissue, sampled from a patient who underwent chemoradiotherapy. These TCRs come from a human donor with HPV-associated anogenital cancer. Each CDR3 is given with its conserved first and last residue. Each record gives: D gene, V gene, clone size, J gene, CDR3 DNA, CDR3 protein. The D gene is left open where the match is weak. Only part of the rows carry a size: once, few, many, or a class if the clone is expanded.

D gene: TRBD1; V gene: TRBV19; clone size: -; J gene: TRBJ1-1; CDR3 DNA: TGTGCCAGTAGTAAGACAGGGCGGACTGAAGCTTTCTTT; CDR3 protein: CASSKTGRTEAFF
D gene: TRBD2; V gene: TRBV11-2; clone size: -; J gene: TRBJ2-1; CDR3 DNA: TGTGCCAGCAGCTTTTTGCGGGAGCGACCTTTCTTC; CDR3 protein: CASSFLRERPFF
D gene: TRBD1; V gene: TRBV7-2; clone size: -; J gene: TRBJ2-7; CDR3 DNA: TGTGCCAGCCAAATGGGGACAGGGTTCGACGAGCAGTACTTC; CDR3 protein: CASQMGTGFDEQYF
D gene: -; V gene: TRBV10-3; clone size: few; J gene: TRBJ1-6; CDR3 DNA: TGTGCCATCAGTGAGATGCAGGGTAGGAATTCACCCCTCCACTTT; CDR3 protein: CAISEMQGRNSPLHF
D gene: TRBD1; V gene: TRBV4-1; clone size: -; J gene: TRBJ2-7; CDR3 DNA: TGCGCCAGCAGCCAACCGACAGGGGAATACGAGCAGTACTTC; CDR3 protein: CASSQPTGEYEQYF
D gene: TRBD2; V gene: TRBV4-3; clone size: -; J gene: TRBJ2-1; CDR3 DNA: TGCGCCAGCAGCCAAGTCCCGGGACTAGCGGGGGGCCCGACGGTCTTC; CDR3 protein: CASSQVPGLAGGPTVF
D gene: -; V gene: TRBV30; clone size: -; J gene: TRBJ2-7; CDR3 DNA: TGTGCCTGGAGTGGACAAATCTCCTACGAGCAGTACTTC; CDR3 protein: CAWSGQISYEQYF
D gene: -; V gene: TRBV4-1; clone size: -; J gene: TRBJ2-7; CDR3 DNA: TGCGCCAGCAGCCAGCGCAACTCGGCTGGGGAGCAGTACTTC; CDR3 protein: CASSQRNSAGEQYF
D gene: -; V gene: TRBV21-1; clone size: -; J gene: TRBJ2-1; CDR3 DNA: TGTGCCAGCAGGATAGGACTACACCATTCCGACAATGAGCAGTTCTTC; CDR3 protein: CASRIGLHHSDNEQFF
D gene: -; V gene: TRBV4-3; clone size: -; J gene: TRBJ1-5; CDR3 DNA: TGCGCCAGCAGCCAAGACCGCAATCAGCCCCAGCATTTT; CDR3 protein: CASSQDRNQPQHF
D gene: TRBD1; V gene: TRBV7-2; clone size: once; J gene: TRBJ1-1; CDR3 DNA: TGTGCCAGCAGCTTTAAGGGGACAGGGTCTGGTGAAGCTTTCTTT; CDR3 protein: CASSFKGTGSGEAFF
D gene: TRBD1; V gene: TRBV5-1; clone size: -; J gene: TRBJ1-1; CDR3 DNA: TGCGCCAGCAGCACCAGACAGGGACGGGGGACTGAAGCTTTCTTT; CDR3 protein: CASSTRQGRGTEAFF
D gene: -; V gene: TRBV30; clone size: -; J gene: TRBJ1-6; CDR3 DNA: TGTGCCTGGAGTGTACTGGGTCGGGGTTCACCCCTCCACTTT; CDR3 protein: CAWSVLGRGSPLHF
D gene: -; V gene: TRBV30; clone size: -; J gene: TRBJ2-7; CDR3 DNA: TGTGCCTGGAGTGTTCCCCCCTACGAGCAGTACTTC; CDR3 protein: CAWSVPPYEQYF
D gene: -; V gene: TRBV2; clone size: -; J gene: TRBJ1-6; CDR3 DNA: TGTGCCAGCTCAGGCAACAATTCACCCCTCCACTTT; CDR3 protein: CASSGNNSPLHF
D gene: -; V gene: TRBV6-1; clone size: -; J gene: TRBJ1-1; CDR3 DNA: TGTGCCAGCAGTGAGACAGTGAACACTGAAGCTTTCTTT; CDR3 protein: CASSETVNTEAFF
D gene: -; V gene: TRBV18; clone size: -; J gene: TRBJ1-1; CDR3 DNA: TGTGCCAGCTCACCACCGTCCGGTTTCTCTGAAGCTTTCTTT; CDR3 protein: CASSPPSGFSEAFF
D gene: -; V gene: TRBV30; clone size: -; J gene: TRBJ2-6; CDR3 DNA: TGTGCCTGGAGCACAGGGACTTCTGGGGCCAACGTCCTGACTTTC; CDR3 protein: CAWSTGTSGANVLTF
D gene: -; V gene: TRBV5-6; clone size: -; J gene: TRBJ1-1; CDR3 DNA: TGTGCCAGCAGCTTGGTAGACGCAAGAAGCACTGAAGCTTTCTTT; CDR3 protein: CASSLVDARSTEAFF
D gene: -; V gene: TRBV28; clone size: -; J gene: TRBJ1-5; CDR3 DNA: TGTGCCAGCAACTCCGGTAGCACGTATCAGCCCCAGCATTTT; CDR3 protein: CASNSGSTYQPQHF
D gene: -; V gene: TRBV5-1; clone size: -; J gene: TRBJ1-1; CDR3 DNA: TGCGCCAGCAGCATCGGACACGCGGGAGGAGCTTTCTTT; CDR3 protein: CASSIGHAGGAFF
D gene: TRBD1; V gene: TRBV19; clone size: -; J gene: TRBJ1-1; CDR3 DNA: TGTGCCAGTAGTATTCGGACAGGGATGATGGGGACTGAAGCTTTCTTT; CDR3 protein: CASSIRTGMMGTEAFF
D gene: -; V gene: TRBV4-2; clone size: -; J gene: TRBJ2-1; CDR3 DNA: TGTGCCAGCAGCCAAGCGACAGCCAATGAGCAGTTCTTC; CDR3 protein: CASSQATANEQFF
D gene: TRBD2; V gene: TRBV29-1; clone size: -; J gene: TRBJ2-2; CDR3 DNA: TGCAGCGTTGAGGGGACTAGCAGAACCGGGGAGCTGTTTTTT; CDR3 protein: CSVEGTSRTGELFF
D gene: TRBD1; V gene: TRBV2; clone size: -; J gene: TRBJ2-7; CDR3 DNA: TGTGCCAGCAGTGGACAGGGGGCGGGGTTCGAGCAGTACTTC; CDR3 protein: CASSGQGAGFEQYF
D gene: TRBD1; V gene: TRBV10-3; clone size: -; J gene: TRBJ2-7; CDR3 DNA: TGTGCCATCAGTCCGAGGGTCGGGACAGGGGGCTCCGAGCAGTACTTC; CDR3 protein: CAISPRVGTGGSEQYF
D gene: TRBD1; V gene: TRBV19; clone size: -; J gene: TRBJ1-5; CDR3 DNA: TGTGCCAGTAGTATAGTGGCAGGGGGAAATCAGCCCCAGCATTTT; CDR3 protein: CASSIVAGGNQPQHF
D gene: -; V gene: TRBV6-5; clone size: -; J gene: TRBJ1-3; CDR3 DNA: TGTGCCAGCAGTTACTCCGGCAGAGGTGTTGGGGACACCATATATTTT; CDR3 protein: CASSYSGRGVGDTIYF
D gene: -; V gene: TRBV6-1; clone size: -; J gene: TRBJ1-2; CDR3 DNA: TGTGCCAGCAGTGAAAACGGCAGGAAAGGCTACACCTTC; CDR3 protein: CASSENGRKGYTF
D gene: TRBD1; V gene: TRBV30; clone size: -; J gene: TRBJ2-1; CDR3 DNA: TGTGCCTGGGGGACAGGGGCCTACAATGAGCAGTTCTTC; CDR3 protein: CAWGTGAYNEQFF
D gene: -; V gene: TRBV30; clone size: few; J gene: TRBJ1-1; CDR3 DNA: TGTGCCTGGAGTGAGTTTACAGGGACTGAAGCTTTCTTT; CDR3 protein: CAWSEFTGTEAFF
D gene: TRBD2; V gene: TRBV28; clone size: -; J gene: TRBJ2-7; CDR3 DNA: TGTGCCAGCACCAATGTGGGACTAGCGAGCCACGAGCAGTACTTC; CDR3 protein: CASTNVGLASHEQYF
D gene: -; V gene: TRBV6-5; clone size: -; J gene: TRBJ2-7; CDR3 DNA: TGTGCCAGCAGTTACTCGTCTATGGTACAAGGTCTGTACTTC; CDR3 protein: CASSYSSMVQGLYF
D gene: TRBD2; V gene: TRBV6-5; clone size: -; J gene: TRBJ2-7; CDR3 DNA: TGTGCCAGCAGTTCCGCGGGCGGGGGTTCCTACGAGCAGTACTTC; CDR3 protein: CASSSAGGGSYEQYF
D gene: -; V gene: TRBV7-9; clone size: -; J gene: TRBJ2-7; CDR3 DNA: TGTGCCAGCAGCTTAACCCACGGCAACGAGCAGTACTTC; CDR3 protein: CASSLTHGNEQYF
D gene: TRBD2; V gene: TRBV5-1; clone size: -; J gene: TRBJ2-5; CDR3 DNA: TGCGCCAGCAGCTTGGCCTACGGGGGGGCCGAGACCCAGTACTTC; CDR3 protein: CASSLAYGGAETQYF
D gene: TRBD1; V gene: TRBV7-9; clone size: -; J gene: TRBJ2-3; CDR3 DNA: TGTGCCAGCAGAGATACAGGGGGCACAGATACGCAGTATTTT; CDR3 protein: CASRDTGGTDTQYF
D gene: TRBD2; V gene: TRBV4-3; clone size: -; J gene: TRBJ2-1; CDR3 DNA: TGCGCCAGCCGCTCGTCCACTAGCGGAGATTACAATGAGCAGTTCTTC; CDR3 protein: CASRSSTSGDYNEQFF
D gene: -; V gene: TRBV7-6; clone size: -; J gene: TRBJ2-7; CDR3 DNA: TGTGCCAGCAGCCCCTCCGGCGGCTCCTACGAGCAGTACTTC; CDR3 protein: CASSPSGGSYEQYF
D gene: TRBD1; V gene: TRBV11-3; clone size: -; J gene: TRBJ2-1; CDR3 DNA: TGTGCCAGCAGCTTAGATCAGAGGGGGCGAAAGCAGTTCTTC; CDR3 protein: CASSLDQRGRKQFF
D gene: -; V gene: TRBV15; clone size: -; J gene: TRBJ2-2; CDR3 DNA: TGTGCCACCAGCACCCGGGACCGCTATCGGGGAGGGGAGCTGTTTTTT; CDR3 protein: CATSTRDRYRGGELFF
D gene: -; V gene: TRBV29-1; clone size: -; J gene: TRBJ2-7; CDR3 DNA: TGCAGCGCCGTAATGGGGGCATCGGTCTACGAGCAGTACTTC; CDR3 protein: CSAVMGASVYEQYF
D gene: TRBD1; V gene: TRBV6-5; clone size: -; J gene: TRBJ1-4; CDR3 DNA: TGTGCCAGCAGTTACTCGGCCACAGGGGGCGGGGAAAAACTGTTTTTT; CDR3 protein: CASSYSATGGGEKLFF
D gene: -; V gene: TRBV11-3; clone size: once; J gene: TRBJ1-1; CDR3 DNA: TGTGCCAGCAGCTTAGGCCCAGACGGTAACACTGAAGCTTTCTTT; CDR3 protein: CASSLGPDGNTEAFF
D gene: -; V gene: TRBV5-1; clone size: -; J gene: TRBJ2-3; CDR3 DNA: TGCGCCAGCAGCTTGGTGGTATCTAGCGGCACAGATACGCAGTATTTT; CDR3 protein: CASSLVVSSGTDTQYF
D gene: TRBD1; V gene: TRBV30; clone size: -; J gene: TRBJ2-2; CDR3 DNA: TGTGCCTGGAAGGGACAGGCCCTAATGAACACCGGGGAGCTGTTTTTT; CDR3 protein: CAWKGQALMNTGELFF
D gene: TRBD1; V gene: TRBV7-9; clone size: -; J gene: TRBJ1-5; CDR3 DNA: TGTGCCAGCAGCGCCAGACAGGGTCAGCCCCAGCATTTT; CDR3 protein: CASSARQGQPQHF
D gene: -; V gene: TRBV11-2; clone size: -; J gene: TRBJ1-3; CDR3 DNA: TGTGCCAGCAGCTCCCAGACCACTGGAAACACCATATATTTT; CDR3 protein: CASSSQTTGNTIYF
D gene: -; V gene: TRBV6-1; clone size: -; J gene: TRBJ1-5; CDR3 DNA: TGTGCCAGCAGCGCAGGTTTTCAGCCCCAGCATTTT; CDR3 protein: CASSAGFQPQHF